A single sample is the source of the 20 T cell receptor beta chains below, sequenced in a study of T cell repertoires in cytomegalovirus infection. From the reads, TCRdb called clonotypes with MiXCR, one entry per CDR3 protein. The sample carries around 100,000 distinct CDR3 sequences, roughly a tenth recorded once. Antigen specificity for these receptors is unknown. The sequencing sample was made of PBMCs, sequenced either directly or after in vitro stimulation (not recorded which). The source of these receptors is a human donor in good health (CMV status not recorded). Some clones in this sample may be carry-over from other donors' samples.

This clonotype was counted a few times. V gene TRBV7-6 combines with J gene TRBJ2-3; 7 bases fit TRBD2. After removal of 5 bases from V and 2 bases from J, the junction contained 4 bases not matched to a gene. This CDR3 is 14 amino acids long. From germline, CDR1 is SGHVS and CDR2 FNYEAQ. CDR3 sequence: CASSLLAVTDTQYF. The CDR3 coding sequence is TGTGCCAGCAGCCTGCTAGCGGTCACAGATACGCAGTATTTT.

The DNA of the CDR3 is TGTGCCAGCAGGCCGGGACAGAACTATGGCTACACCTTC. Translated: CASRPGQNYGYTF. The chain is built from TRBV6-2 or TRBV6-3 and TRBJ1-2; 7 bases are shared with TRBD1. V trimming: 6 bases; J trimming: 2 bases; junction bases outside the gene matches: 3. The CDR3 runs 13 residues. Germline CDR1 reads MNHEY; CDR2 reads SVGEGT.

The table lists this clonotype with many counts. The V and J genes are TRBV7-2 and TRBJ2-5; D gene uncertain. With 5 bases removed from V and 1 base from J, the gap between germline ends came to 14 bases. The CDR3 runs to 15 residues. CDR1 SGHTA and CDR2 FQGNSA come from the germline V gene. The CDR3 here is CASSQTGQSQETQYF. The CDR3 bases are TGTGCCAGCAGCCAAACCGGGCAGTCCCAAGAGACCCAGTACTTC.

This rearrangement joins TRBV20-1 to TRBJ2-7; D call uncertain. The CDR3 runs 14 residues. The ends were cut back, 1 base at V and 2 bases at J, with 12 bases in the middle. CDR1 and CDR2 (germline): DFQATT, SNEGSKA (reference sequence). This chain's CDR3 is CSARAPQAAYEQYF. The CDR3 DNA sequence: TGCAGTGCTAGAGCGCCCCAAGCCGCCTACGAGCAGTACTTC.

The gene calls are TRBV12-3 or TRBV12-4 and TRBJ2-7, with TRBD1 identical over 9 bases. CDR3 length: 14 residues. The V segment lost 5 bases and the J segment 6 bases; nucleotides outside the gene matches: 8. The CDR3 nucleotides read TGTGCCAGCAGTCAACGGACAGGGGTGGGCGAGCAGTACTTC. Its translation is CASSQRTGVGEQYF.

V and J are TRBV24-1 and TRBJ1-2; 8 nucleotides align to TRBD1. The CDR3 is 12 residues long. After removal of 9 bases from V and 4 bases from J, the junction contained 3 bases not matched to a gene. Germline lookup yields CDR1 KGHDR and CDR2 SFDVKD. CDR3 region: CATEDRVYGYTF. CDR3 in DNA: TGTGCCACCGAGGACAGGGTCTATGGCTACACCTTC.

This clonotype showed up many times. J is TRBJ2-7 and V is TRBV28; D possibly corresponds to TRBD1 (5 bases). This CDR3 has 18 amino acids. Trimming left V 4 bases short and J 7 bases short, with 29 bases between. Germline values: CDR1 MDHEN, CDR2 SYDVKM. Here the CDR3 DNA reads TGTGCCAGCAGTTACGGCAAAGGGGAAAAAACCCCCCTTCGGGAGCAGTACTTC. Translating it yields CASSYGKGEKTPLREQYF. The complete variable domain, with remaining parts taken from reference TRBV28 and TRBJ2-7, reads DVKVTQSSRYLVKRTGEKVFLECVQDMDHENMFWYRQDPGLGLRLIYFSYDVKMKEKGDIPEGYSVSREKKERFSLILESASTNQTSMYLCASSYGKGEKTPLREQYFGPGTRLTVT.

V gene TRBV19 combines with J gene TRBJ1-5, with 10 bases matching TRBD1. With V trimmed by 6 bases and J by 7 bases, 3 bases remained unmatched. The germline V gene has CDR1 LNHDA and CDR2 SQIVND (reference sequence). The CDR3 has 13 amino acids. CDR3: CASRGQGSQPQHF. The CDR3 DNA reads TGTGCCAGTAGGGGACAGGGGTCGCAGCCCCAGCATTTT.

Only a few counts were recorded for this clonotype. J is TRBJ1-4 and V is TRBV10-2, with TRBD1 matching 7 bases. The ends lost 6 bases at V and 6 bases at J; junction bases unmatched: 7. This CDR3 has 14 residues. The V gene's germline CDR1 is WSHSY and CDR2 SAAADI. The DNA of the CDR3 is TGCGCCAGCAGGCCCTCAACAGGGGATGAAAAACTGTTTTTT. This encodes CASRPSTGDEKLFF.

This clonotype was counted at least ten times. Germline and junction disagree at one end, which may indicate a read error. The chain combines TRBV6-1 with TRBJ2-1, with a tentative D call TRBD1 (6 bases). Germline values: CDR1 MNHNS, CDR2 SASEGT. The CDR3 loop spans 13 amino acids. The CDR3 reads CASSLDPQGLVVF. DNA of the CDR3: TGTGCCAGCAGTCTAGACCCGCAGGGGCTTGTGGTCTTC.

This clonotype was picked up a small number of times. V and J are TRBV4-3 and TRBJ1-6, with no clear D. V was cut by 7 bases and J by 13 bases, with 14 bases left in between. Germline-derived CDR1 and CDR2 are LGHNA and YSLEER. This CDR3 has 12 amino acids. DNA for the CDR3: TGCGCCAGCAACGGACCGGGATCGCCCCTCCACTTT. Translating gives CASNGPGSPLHF.

The rearrangement joins TRBV7-8 to TRBJ1-1, with D unclear. The CDR3 length is 12 residues. The V gene lost 1 base and the J gene lost 13 bases, with 13 bases spanning the gap. Germline CDR1 SGHVS, CDR2 FQNEAQ. DNA of the CDR3: TGTGCCAGCAGCTTAGACTTGGCAGACGTTTTCTTT. It encodes CASSLDLADVFF.

The chain employs TRBV7-4 and TRBJ2-2; TRBD2 is a possible D gene (6 bases). Trimming shortened V by 6 bases and J by 4 bases, and 12 bases separated the two germline ends. The CDR3 is 14 residues long. Germline values: CDR1 SGHVT, CDR2 SQSDAQ. DNA of the CDR3: TGTGCCAGCAGTTTGGCGGGGAGCACCGGGGAGCTGTTTTTT. Amino acid sequence: CASSLAGSTGELFF.

This clonotype was picked up a small number of times. CDR3 amino acids: CASSQGTGENTEAFF. In DNA, the CDR3 is TGCGCCAGCAGCCAGGGGACAGGGGAGAACACTGAAGCTTTCTTT. The chain is built from TRBV4-1 and TRBJ1-1, with 10 bases matching TRBD1. The V and J ends lost 3 bases and 1 base, in that order; junction bases with no gene match: 2. CDR1 and CDR2 from the germline V gene are MGHRA and YSYEKL. The CDR3 totals 15 residues.

This clonotype was observed at least ten times. The rearrangement uses TRBV10-3 and TRBJ2-5; tentatively, D is TRBD1 (6 bases). Trimming shortened V by 6 bases and J by 3 bases, and 11 bases separated the two germline ends. CDR3 size: 13 residues. The germline V gene encodes CDR1 ENHRY and CDR2 SYGVKD. This CDR3 reads CAIRGQSEETQYF. CDR3 bases: TGTGCCATCAGGGGACAATCCGAAGAGACCCAGTACTTC.

This clonotype occurred many times. V and J are TRBV7-9 and TRBJ2-3; D is possibly TRBD1 or TRBD2 (5 bases each). CDR1 and CDR2 (germline): SEHNR, FQNEAQ (reference sequence). Trimming took off 1 base at V and 0 bases at J, with 8 bases between the two ends. The CDR3 loop spans 15 amino acids. The CDR3 bases are TGTGCCAGCAGCTTAGAAGGGACCAGCACAGATACGCAGTATTTT. Its translation: CASSLEGTSTDTQYF.

This clonotype has ten or more counts. V is TRBV19 and J is TRBJ2-5, with TRBD2 matching over 7 bases. Trimming removed 10 bases from V and 2 bases from J; junction bases left unmatched: 10. CDR1 LNHDA and CDR2 SQIVND come from the germline V gene (reference sequence). The CDR3 is made up of 14 amino acids. This CDR3 reads CATQGLGRQETQYF. The CDR3, as DNA: TGTGCCACCCAAGGCCTCGGGAGGCAAGAGACCCAGTACTTC.

The chain recombines TRBV20-1 with TRBJ2-5; D ambiguous. Between the trimmed V and J ends, which lost 6 bases and 0 bases, there was a span of 14 bases. CDR3 size: 14 residues. The germline CDR1 and CDR2 sequences are DFQATT and SNEGSKA (reference sequence). In DNA form, the CDR3 reads TGCAGTGCGAGCCGGTTGGAGTACCAAGAGACCCAGTACTTC. This translates into CSASRLEYQETQYF.

This clonotype was seen repeatedly, ten times or more. The chain carries TRBV28 and TRBJ2-1; either TRBD1 or TRBD2 may supply D (5 bases each). The CDR3 length is 14 residues. Germline V gives CDR1 MDHEN, CDR2 SYDVKM. V gave up 0 bases and J gave up 9 bases, with 12 bases separating them. CDR3 bases: TGTGCCAGCAGTTTATGGGTTAAGGGGAGTGAGCAGTTCTTC. It encodes CASSLWVKGSEQFF.

This clonotype has ten or more counts. The CDR3 DNA reads as TGTGCCAGCAGCCAACTAGCGGGGGGTTCCTACGAGCAGTACGTC. Protein: CASSQLAGGSYEQYV. This rearrangement joins TRBV7-2 to TRBJ2-7; 12 bases agree with TRBD2. The CDR3 runs 15 residues. Germline V gene sequence: CDR1 SGHTA, CDR2 FQGNSA. The junction had 3 bases not matched to a gene; V was cut back by 5 bases and J by 1 base.